These T cell receptor beta chains were read from a single sample in a study of blood T cell repertoires in COVID-19. Method: immunoSEQ multiplex PCR; TCRdb's copy keeps in-frame clones and lacks some. The data hold about 250,000 clones, with 84% observed a single time. The specimen was peripheral blood. The receptors shown here come from a man aged 50 or older with acute or convalescent COVID-19. The CDR3 runs from the conserved cysteine through the conserved F or W. A D gene is named only where the DNA matches it firmly. Part of the rows lack a size; the others show once, few, many or a class for expanded clones.

D gene: .; V gene: TRBV5-8; J gene: TRBJ1-3; clone size: .; CDR3 protein: CASSLQGTVTGNTIYF; CDR3 DNA: TGTGCCAGCAGCTTGCAGGGAACCGTGACTGGAAACACCATATATTTT
D gene: .; V gene: TRBV27; J gene: TRBJ1-5; clone size: .; CDR3 protein: CASRLTGQEDQPQHF; CDR3 DNA: TGTGCCAGCAGACTAACAGGGCAGGAGGATCAGCCCCAGCATTTT
D gene: .; V gene: TRBV24-1; J gene: TRBJ2-3; clone size: .; CDR3 protein: CATSANWEDTQYF; CDR3 DNA: TGTGCCACCAGTGCCAATTGGGAGGATACGCAGTATTTT
D gene: TRBD2; V gene: TRBV4-1; J gene: TRBJ2-2; clone size: once; CDR3 protein: CASSPLGREGRTGELFF; CDR3 DNA: TGCGCCAGCAGCCCCCTAGGGAGGGAGGGCCGAACCGGGGAGCTGTTTTTT
D gene: TRBD2; V gene: TRBV5-4; J gene: TRBJ2-3; clone size: .; CDR3 protein: CASSLVGGWDTQYF; CDR3 DNA: TGTGCCAGCAGCTTGGTCGGGGGGTGGGATACGCAGTATTTT
D gene: TRBD1; V gene: TRBV28; J gene: TRBJ2-6; clone size: .; CDR3 protein: CASKGTGLNTGANVLTF; CDR3 DNA: TGTGCCAGCAAGGGGACAGGGCTAAATACTGGGGCCAACGTCCTGACTTTC
D gene: TRBD1; V gene: TRBV6-1; J gene: TRBJ1-6; clone size: .; CDR3 protein: CASSEAGQGFNSPLHF; CDR3 DNA: TGTGCCAGCAGTGAAGCGGGACAGGGGTTTAATTCACCCCTCCACTTT
D gene: TRBD2; V gene: TRBV28; J gene: TRBJ2-3; clone size: .; CDR3 protein: CASSNRGGGTDTQYF; CDR3 DNA: TGTGCCAGCAGCAACCGTGGGGGAGGGACAGATACGCAGTATTTT
D gene: TRBD1; V gene: TRBV15; J gene: TRBJ2-3; clone size: .; CDR3 protein: CATSREAGQGTDTQYF; CDR3 DNA: TGTGCCACCAGCAGAGAGGCGGGACAGGGCACAGATACGCAGTATTTT
D gene: .; V gene: TRBV2; J gene: TRBJ1-4; clone size: .; CDR3 protein: CASSLGQPNEKLFF; CDR3 DNA: TGTGCCAGCAGCCTTGGACAGCCTAATGAAAAACTGTTTTTT
D gene: .; V gene: TRBV27; J gene: TRBJ2-7; clone size: once; CDR3 protein: CASSLSIFHEQYF; CDR3 DNA: TGTGCCAGCAGTTTAAGCATTTTCCACGAGCAGTACTTC
D gene: .; V gene: TRBV28; J gene: TRBJ1-6; clone size: .; CDR3 protein: CASREPQVSPLHF; CDR3 DNA: TGTGCCAGCCGGGAGCCCCAGGTTTCACCCCTCCACTTT
D gene: TRBD2; V gene: TRBV6-5; J gene: TRBJ2-2; clone size: .; CDR3 protein: CASRGLAGYTGELFF; CDR3 DNA: TGTGCCAGCAGGGGACTAGCGGGGTACACCGGGGAGCTGTTTTTT
D gene: TRBD1; V gene: TRBV20-1; J gene: TRBJ1-6; clone size: .; CDR3 protein: CSASQPGQRNSPLHF; CDR3 DNA: TGCAGTGCTAGTCAACCGGGACAGCGAAATTCACCCCTCCACTTT
D gene: .; V gene: TRBV10-3; J gene: TRBJ2-2; clone size: .; CDR3 protein: CAISELGTLRLFF; CDR3 DNA: TGTGCCATCAGTGAGTTGGGCACTTTAAGGCTGTTTTTT
D gene: .; V gene: TRBV2; J gene: TRBJ1-5; clone size: .; CDR3 protein: CASSRQYSNQPQHF; CDR3 DNA: TGTGCCAGCAGTAGACAGTATAGCAATCAGCCCCAGCATTTT
D gene: .; V gene: TRBV28; J gene: TRBJ1-1; clone size: once; CDR3 protein: CASSLGQLNTEAFF; CDR3 DNA: TGTGCCAGCAGCCTTGGACAACTGAACACTGAAGCTTTCTTT
D gene: TRBD1; V gene: TRBV19; J gene: TRBJ1-5; clone size: .; CDR3 protein: CASSTLDRGSNQPQHF; CDR3 DNA: TGTGCCAGTAGTACCCTGGACAGGGGCAGCAATCAGCCCCAGCATTTT
D gene: .; V gene: TRBV20-1; J gene: TRBJ2-7; clone size: .; CDR3 protein: CSAPFEYEQYF; CDR3 DNA: TGCAGTGCTCCGTTCGAGTACGAGCAGTACTTC
D gene: .; V gene: TRBV6-1; J gene: TRBJ2-7; clone size: .; CDR3 protein: CASSYGANSYEQYF; CDR3 DNA: TGTGCCAGCAGTTATGGGGCGAACTCCTACGAGCAGTACTTC
D gene: TRBD1; V gene: TRBV25-1; J gene: TRBJ2-5; clone size: .; CDR3 protein: CASSPGTGDWRETQYF; CDR3 DNA: TGTGCCAGCAGCCCTGGGACAGGAGACTGGAGAGAGACCCAGTACTTC
D gene: .; V gene: TRBV5-5; J gene: TRBJ2-7; clone size: .; CDR3 protein: CASSLVGWRQYEQYF; CDR3 DNA: TGTGCCAGCAGCTTGGTCGGATGGCGACAATACGAGCAGTACTTC
D gene: .; V gene: TRBV28; J gene: TRBJ1-2; clone size: once; CDR3 protein: CASSFGPGIDYGYTF; CDR3 DNA: TGTGCCAGCAGTTTCGGTCCGGGAATAGACTATGGCTACACCTTC
D gene: .; V gene: TRBV19; J gene: TRBJ2-3; clone size: .; CDR3 protein: CASSIRRSLLVPDTQYF; CDR3 DNA: TGTGCCAGTAGTATAAGGCGCAGCCTACTAGTCCCAGATACGCAGTATTTT
D gene: TRBD2; V gene: TRBV3-1/TRBV3-2; J gene: TRBJ2-3; clone size: .; CDR3 protein: CASSRRLAGGSNTQYF; CDR3 DNA: TGTGCCAGCAGCCGTCGACTAGCGGGAGGGTCTAATACGCAGTATTTT
D gene: .; V gene: TRBV30; J gene: TRBJ1-4; clone size: .; CDR3 protein: CAWSLRTMRNEKLFF; CDR3 DNA: TGTGCCTGGAGTCTCCGGACAATGAGAAATGAAAAACTGTTTTTT
D gene: .; V gene: TRBV18; J gene: TRBJ1-5; clone size: .; CDR3 protein: CASSLGDGQYQPQHF; CDR3 DNA: TGTGCCAGCTCACTTGGGGACGGACAGTATCAGCCCCAGCATTTT